This TCR beta chain was obtained from a study of cytomegalovirus exposure and HLA in healthy donors. Turning to the study itself: There were some 120 million unique TCR beta sequences, drawn from 150 million to 200 million T cells, in an earlier analysis.

Both 60 Vbeta primers and 13 Jbeta primers went into the PCR. Original methodology: The authors later counted some 76 million unique TCR beta chains, 8.5 million to 13 million of them shared. Assay: immunoSEQ multiplex PCR; the TCRdb copy retains only in-frame clones and omits some. V, J and clone size derive from that table, while D and trimming were established from the DNA sequence. The data show about 200,000 clones, around 83% seen once. Germline V gene sequence: CDR1 LGHNA, CDR2 YSLEER. The CDR3 is made up of 15 amino acids. As regards this clone: One end of the junction does not line up with germline, which may come from a read error. This sample also contains other DNA sequences that code for the same CDR3.

Specimen: PBMCs. This clonotype originated in a woman under 30 in good health and CMV-seronegative. The chain links TRBV4-3 to TRBJ2-1; 7 bases line up with TRBD2. The CDR3: CASSQILADGNEQFF. The CDR3 DNA reads TGCGCTAGCAGCCAAATCCTAGCGGACGGCAATGAGCAGTTCTTC.